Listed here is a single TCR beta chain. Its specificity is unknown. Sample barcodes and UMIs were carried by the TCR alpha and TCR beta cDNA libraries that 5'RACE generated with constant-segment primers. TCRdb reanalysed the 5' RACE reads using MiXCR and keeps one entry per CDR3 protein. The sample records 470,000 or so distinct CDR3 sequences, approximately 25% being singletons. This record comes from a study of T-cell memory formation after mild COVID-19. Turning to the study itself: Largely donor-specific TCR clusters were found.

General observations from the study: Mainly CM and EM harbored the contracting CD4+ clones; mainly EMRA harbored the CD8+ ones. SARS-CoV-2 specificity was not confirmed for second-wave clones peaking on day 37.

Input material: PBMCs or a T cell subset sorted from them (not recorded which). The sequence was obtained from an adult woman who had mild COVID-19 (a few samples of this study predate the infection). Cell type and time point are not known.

The CDR3 DNA reads as TGTGCCAGCAGTCGGACAGGGGATGAGCAGTTCTTC. This sequence encodes CASSRTGDEQFF. V is TRBV3-1 and J is TRBJ2-1; 9 bases match TRBD1. V lost 6 bases and J lost 8; bases outside the gene matches: 2. Germline CDR1 LGHDT, CDR2 YNNKEL (reference sequence). The length of the CDR3 is 12 residues.